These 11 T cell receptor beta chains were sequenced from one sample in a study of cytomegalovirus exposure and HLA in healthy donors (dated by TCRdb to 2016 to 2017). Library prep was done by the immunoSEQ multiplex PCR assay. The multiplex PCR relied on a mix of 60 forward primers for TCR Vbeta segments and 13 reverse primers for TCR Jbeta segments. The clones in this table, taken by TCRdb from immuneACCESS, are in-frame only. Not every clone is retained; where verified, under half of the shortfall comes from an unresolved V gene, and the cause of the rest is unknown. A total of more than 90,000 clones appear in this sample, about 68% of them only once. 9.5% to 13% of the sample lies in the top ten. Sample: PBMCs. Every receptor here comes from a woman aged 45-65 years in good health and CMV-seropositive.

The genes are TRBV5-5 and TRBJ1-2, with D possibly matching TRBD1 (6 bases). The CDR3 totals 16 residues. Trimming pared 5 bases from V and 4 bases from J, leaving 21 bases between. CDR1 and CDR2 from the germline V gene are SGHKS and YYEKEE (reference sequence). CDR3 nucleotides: TGTGCCAGCAGGTACTCGACAGGAGATTCCCTCTATGGCTACACCTTC. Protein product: CASRYSTGDSLYGYTF.

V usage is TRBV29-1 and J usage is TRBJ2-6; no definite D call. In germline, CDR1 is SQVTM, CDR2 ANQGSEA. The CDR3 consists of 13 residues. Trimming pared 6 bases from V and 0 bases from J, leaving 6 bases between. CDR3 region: CSVRDSGANVLTF. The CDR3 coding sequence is TGCAGCGTAAGAGACTCTGGGGCCAACGTCCTGACTTTC.

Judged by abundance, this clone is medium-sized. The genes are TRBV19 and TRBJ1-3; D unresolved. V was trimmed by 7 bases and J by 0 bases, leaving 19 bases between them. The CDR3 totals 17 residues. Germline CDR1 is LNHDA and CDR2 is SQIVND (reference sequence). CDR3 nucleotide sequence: TGTGCCAGTACCCCATCGGGGTCCGGGCACTCTGGAAACACCATATATTTT. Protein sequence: CASTPSGSGHSGNTIYF.

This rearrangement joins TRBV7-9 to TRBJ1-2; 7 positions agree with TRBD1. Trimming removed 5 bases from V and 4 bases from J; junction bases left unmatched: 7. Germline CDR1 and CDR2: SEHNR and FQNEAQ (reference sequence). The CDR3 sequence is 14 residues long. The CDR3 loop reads CASSPGQRLYGYTF. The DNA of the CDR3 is TGTGCCAGCAGCCCGGGACAGCGCCTCTATGGCTACACCTTC. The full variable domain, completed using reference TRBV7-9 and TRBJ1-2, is DTGVSQNPRHKITKRGQNVTFRCDPISEHNRLYWYRQTLGQGPEFLTYFQNEAQLEKSRLLSDRFSAERPKGSFSTLEIQRTEQGDSAMYLCASSPGQRLYGYTFGSGTRLTVV.

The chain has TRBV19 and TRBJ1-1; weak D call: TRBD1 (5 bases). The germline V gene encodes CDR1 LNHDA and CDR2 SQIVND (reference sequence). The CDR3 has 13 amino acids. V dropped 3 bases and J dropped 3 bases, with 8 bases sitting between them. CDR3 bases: TGTGCCAGTAGTATGCAGGGATACACTGAAGCTTTCTTT. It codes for CASSMQGYTEAFF.

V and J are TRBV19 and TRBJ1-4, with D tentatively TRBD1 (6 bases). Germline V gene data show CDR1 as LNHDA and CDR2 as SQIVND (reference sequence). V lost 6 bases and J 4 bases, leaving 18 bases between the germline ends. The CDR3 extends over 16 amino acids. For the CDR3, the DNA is TGTGCCAGTAGGTCCCAGGGGACGCATCTTAATGAAAAACTGTTTTTT. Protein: CASRSQGTHLNEKLFF.

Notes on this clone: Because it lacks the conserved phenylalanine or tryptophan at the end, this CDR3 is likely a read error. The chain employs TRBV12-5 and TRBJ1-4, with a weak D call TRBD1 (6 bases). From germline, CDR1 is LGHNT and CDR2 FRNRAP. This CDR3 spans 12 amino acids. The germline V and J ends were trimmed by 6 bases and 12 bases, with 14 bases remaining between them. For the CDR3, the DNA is TGTGCTAGTGGCCCACAGGGTTCGGAACTGTTTGTT. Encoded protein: CASGPQGSELFV.

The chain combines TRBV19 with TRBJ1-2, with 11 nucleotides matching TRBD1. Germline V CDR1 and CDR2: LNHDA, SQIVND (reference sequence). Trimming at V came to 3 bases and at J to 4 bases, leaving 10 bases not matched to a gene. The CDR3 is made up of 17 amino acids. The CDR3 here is CASSISLTGTGGYGYTF. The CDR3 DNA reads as TGTGCCAGTAGTATTTCCCTGACCGGGACAGGGGGCTATGGCTACACCTTC.

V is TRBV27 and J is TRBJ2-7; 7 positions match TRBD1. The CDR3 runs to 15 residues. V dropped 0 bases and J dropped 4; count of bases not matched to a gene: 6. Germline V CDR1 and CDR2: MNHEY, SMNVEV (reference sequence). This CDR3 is CASSLSATGTYEQYF. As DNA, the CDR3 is TGTGCCAGCAGTTTATCTGCGACAGGGACGTACGAGCAGTACTTC.

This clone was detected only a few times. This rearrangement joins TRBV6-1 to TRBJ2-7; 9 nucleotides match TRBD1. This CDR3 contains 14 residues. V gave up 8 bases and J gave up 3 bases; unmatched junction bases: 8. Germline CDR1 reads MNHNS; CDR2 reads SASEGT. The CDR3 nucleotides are TGTGCCAGCTGCCCCGGGACAGGGAGCTACGAGCAGTACTTC. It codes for CASCPGTGSYEQYF.

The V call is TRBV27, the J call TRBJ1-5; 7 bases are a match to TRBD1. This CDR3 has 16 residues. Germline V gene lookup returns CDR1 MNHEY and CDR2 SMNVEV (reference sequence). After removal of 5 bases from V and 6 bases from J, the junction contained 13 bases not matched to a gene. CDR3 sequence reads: CASSPTGTVLGQPQHF. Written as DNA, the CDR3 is TGTGCCAGCAGTCCTACTGGGACAGTACTCGGTCAGCCCCAGCATTTT.